These 5 T cell receptor beta chains share one sample of origin, sequenced in a study of T cell clonality in common variable immunodeficiency. The study's findings and limits: In common variable immunodeficiency, TCR beta chains reportedly carried fewer deletions and N-nucleotide insertions.

No antigens are known for them. Libraries were prepared by immunoSEQ multiplex PCR; TCRdb keeps only in-frame clonotypes and omits some of them. The sample has roughly 39,000 clones, none seen only once; the top ten hold around 6%. Sequencing was carried out using peripheral blood mononuclear cells. These receptors all stem from a human donor with common variable immunodeficiency.

With regard to this clone: Sequencing ends 3 residues short of the CDR3 end; the germline J gene provides the rest. The J gene is TRBJ2-2, the V gene TRBV30, with D possibly matching TRBD1 (6 bases). This CDR3 has 16 residues. The V end was cut by 3 bases, the J end by 5 bases, with 19 bases between. Looked up from germline, CDR1 is GTSNPN and CDR2 is SVGIG (reference sequence). CDR3 bases read: TGTGCCTGGAGGGGGCCCGGGCAGGGGCGGACCGGGGAG. This sequence encodes CAWRGPGQGRTGE. The whole CDR3 protein is CAWRGPGQGRTGELFF.

On this clone itself: The missing CDR3 end, 3 residues past where the read stops, is filled in from the germline J gene. The V call is TRBV5-6, the J call TRBJ2-5; TRBD1 aligns across 8 bases. Germline-derived CDR1 and CDR2 are SGHDT and YYEEEE. This CDR3 contains 14 residues. With V trimmed by 4 bases and J by 5 bases, 7 bases remained unmatched. CDR3 DNA (partial): TGTGCCAGCAGCCTCGGACAGGGCTACGAGACC. Encoded protein: CASSLGQGYET. The whole CDR3 protein reads CASSLGQGYETQYF.

With regard to this clone: With the read ending 3 residues before the CDR3 end, the germline J gene is used to fill in that end. This chain connects TRBV10-2 to TRBJ2-2; 10 nucleotides align to TRBD2. Germline trimming cut 2 bases from V and 7 bases from J; bases unmatched to any gene: 4. The CDR3 extends over 15 amino acids. Germline V CDR1 and CDR2: WSHSY, SAAADI. The chain's CDR3 is CASSEVASGSGELFF. The part of the CDR3 DNA that was read is TGCGCCAGCAGTGAGGTTGCTAGCGGGAGCGGGGAG.

This clone was counted ten times or more. Coverage ceases 3 residues before the CDR3 finishes, and the germline J gene fills in the end. The rearrangement joins TRBV5-1 to TRBJ2-2; TRBD1 might be the D (6 bases). V was cut by 5 bases and J by 7 bases, with 12 bases left in between. Germline V gene data show CDR1 as SGHRS and CDR2 as YFSETQ. CDR3 length equals 13 residues. The DNA read from the CDR3 is TGCGCCAGCAGGCCAGGGGCCAACGGGGAG. It is translated as CASRPGANGE. The complete CDR3 sequence is CASRPGANGELFF.

Note on this clone: The read falls 3 residues short of the CDR3 end, and the missing part is taken from the germline J gene. This chain joins TRBV19 and TRBJ2-7, with TRBD1 matching over 8 bases. Germline V gene data show CDR1 as LNHDA and CDR2 as SQIVND (reference sequence). This CDR3 spans 14 amino acids. V lost 4 bases, J lost 5 bases, and 7 bases stayed unmatched. This chain's CDR3 is CASSSRDRNNEQYF. The DNA read from the CDR3 is TGTGCCAGTAGTAGTCGGGACAGGAACAACGAG.